This TCR beta chain was documented in a study of cytomegalovirus exposure and HLA in healthy donors. Study-level results: Serostatus for CMV was the only available immune exposure information. As was reported, the classifier diagnosed cytomegalovirus status with high specificity and sensitivity. Previous analysis showed most TCR beta V segments were productive about 87% or about 30% of the time. Some segments of the V type, notably TRBV6-2 and TRBV6-3, were excluded as indistinguishable.

Vbeta (60) and Jbeta (13) primers were used in the PCR. The protocol was immunoSEQ multiplex PCR, while the TCRdb copy is restricted to in-frame clones and leaves out a portion. Seen here are tens of thousands of clones, over 60% observed once, and the top ten hold around 8.4%. The CDR3 sequence is 15 residues long. Germline V lookup: CDR1 LGHNA, CDR2 YNFKEQ. V was clipped by 2 bases and J by 5 bases, with 15 bases between them. Comments on this clone: Its antigen is unidentified.

The specimen was PBMCs. This receptor was obtained from a woman between 45 and 65 years old in good health and CMV-seronegative. J is TRBJ1-2 and V is TRBV4-2; maybe TRBD1 (5 bases). CDR3 sequence reads: CASSQLGGAKYGYTF. The CDR3 nucleotides are TGTGCCAGCAGCCAATTGGGAGGGGCGAAGTATGGCTACACCTTC.